Following are 14 T cell receptor beta chains from one sample sequenced in a study of blood T cell repertoires in COVID-19. The data were produced by immunoSEQ multiplex PCR, yet TCRdb's version contains in-frame clones alone and is incomplete. The profile shows about 40,000 clones, 91% of them singletons. What was sequenced was peripheral blood. These receptor sequences come from a woman in her 30s in a cohort sampled during active COVID-19.

The chain uses TRBV5-5 and TRBJ1-6; D remains unclear. Trimming removed 7 bases at V and 9 bases at J, with 11 bases between. This CDR3 comprises 12 residues. Germline V gives CDR1 SGHKS, CDR2 YYEKEE (reference sequence). CDR3 region: CASAGDGSPLHF. The DNA of the CDR3 is TGTGCCAGCGCGGGAGATGGTTCACCCCTCCACTTT. Full variable domain (outside the CDR3, taken from reference TRBV5-5 and TRBJ1-6): DAGVTQSPTHLIKTRGQQVTLRCSPISGHKSVSWYQQVLGQGPQFIFQYYEKEERGRGNFPDRFSARQFPNYSSELNVNALLLGDSALYLCASAGDGSPLHFGNGTRLTVT.

The chain combines TRBV24-1 with TRBJ2-3; D might be TRBD1 (6 bases). The CDR3 covers 16 residues. Germline V CDR1 and CDR2: KGHDR, SFDVKD. V was clipped by 7 bases and J by 5 bases, with 21 bases between them. In nucleotides, the CDR3 is TGTGCCACCAGCACTACCGGGACACGAAATGGAGATACGCAGTATTTT. It is translated as CATSTTGTRNGDTQYF.

This sequence joins TRBV20-1 and TRBJ2-3; 8 bases match TRBD2. V lost 3 bases to trimming and J lost 3 bases; unmatched junction nucleotides: 8. The CDR3 covers 15 residues. Germline V gene data show CDR1 as DFQATT and CDR2 as SNEGSKA (reference sequence). The CDR3 protein is CSASWASGYTDTQYF. Written as DNA, the CDR3 is TGCAGTGCTAGTTGGGCTAGCGGGTATACAGATACGCAGTATTTT.

V is TRBV5-1 and J is TRBJ1-6, with D maybe TRBD1 (6 bases). The CDR3 loop spans 16 amino acids. Germline CDR1 SGHRS, CDR2 YFSETQ. The V end was cut by 3 bases, the J end by 5 bases, with 15 bases between. CDR3 sequence (DNA): TGCGCCAGCAGCTCCTCGGTCCAGGGGAATAATTCACCCCTCCACTTT. Amino acid sequence: CASSSSVQGNNSPLHF.

V is TRBV15 and J is TRBJ1-2; D unresolved. From germline, CDR1 is LNHNV and CDR2 YYDKDF (reference sequence). The ends were cut back, 5 bases at V and 9 bases at J, with 19 bases in the middle. This CDR3 is 14 amino acids long. Here the CDR3 reads CATSRLDWELSYTF. In DNA form, the CDR3 reads TGTGCCACCAGCCGCCTAGACTGGGAGCTAAGCTACACCTTC.

The chain combines TRBV30 with TRBJ1-2; D unclear. The germline V gene has CDR1 GTSNPN and CDR2 SVGIG (reference sequence). CDR3 length: 13 residues. V was clipped by 0 bases and J by 8 bases, with 13 bases between them. The CDR3 DNA reads TGTGCCTGGAGTGTAACGGAATTGGGCGGCTACACCTTC. Translated, it gives CAWSVTELGGYTF.

This chain connects TRBV15 to TRBJ1-5; 8 bases align to TRBD1. Germline loops: CDR1 LNHNV, CDR2 YYDKDF (reference sequence). Germline trimming cut 0 bases from V and 1 base from J; bases unmatched to any gene: 11. This CDR3 spans 19 amino acids. CDR3 residues: CATSRDGGTGSISNQPQHF. The CDR3 DNA reads TGTGCCACCAGCAGAGATGGTGGGACAGGCTCTATCAGCAATCAGCCCCAGCATTTT.

This clone is medium-sized by share. The V call is TRBV7-2, the J call TRBJ2-7; a possible D gene is TRBD1 (6 bases). The CDR3 sequence is 14 residues long. In germline, CDR1 is SGHTA, CDR2 FQGNSA. Trimming removed 5 bases from V and 2 bases from J, with 13 bases in between. The CDR3 is CASSNNRAAYEQYF. The CDR3 DNA is TGTGCCAGCAGCAATAACAGGGCCGCCTACGAGCAGTACTTC.

The J gene is TRBJ2-7, the V gene TRBV6-5, with a tentative D call TRBD2 (6 bases). Trimming shortened V by 5 bases and J by 3 bases, and 11 bases separated the two germline ends. The CDR3 length is 13 residues. Germline V gene sequence: CDR1 MNHEY, CDR2 SVGAGI. The CDR3 here is CASSPSGFYEQYF. DNA for the CDR3: TGTGCCAGCAGTCCCAGCGGGTTCTACGAGCAGTACTTC.

The chain recombines TRBV27 with TRBJ2-7; 8 bases map to TRBD2. Germline loops: CDR1 MNHEY, CDR2 SMNVEV (reference sequence). V gave up 0 bases and J gave up 2 bases; unmatched junction bases: 6. CDR3 length: 16 amino acids. CDR3 residues: CASSLSTLAGPYEQYF. The CDR3 DNA is TGTGCCAGCAGTTTATCGACCCTAGCGGGCCCCTACGAGCAGTACTTC.

This clone was seen only once. Other nucleotide sequences from this sample produce the same CDR3. The V gene is TRBV2, the J gene TRBJ2-2; D perhaps matches TRBD2 (6 bases). The V gene's germline CDR1 is SNHLY and CDR2 FYNNEI. There are 15 residues in the CDR3. Trimming cost V 7 bases and J 5 bases, with 17 bases left between them. The CDR3 reads CASTPRLASTGELFF. In DNA, the CDR3 is TGTGCCAGCACCCCGAGGCTAGCGTCTACCGGGGAGCTGTTTTTT.

This clone was observed a handful of times. V is TRBV4-3 and J is TRBJ1-4; the D is unclear. Germline V lookup: CDR1 LGHNA, CDR2 YSLEER. Trimming took off 3 bases at V and 8 bases at J, with 10 bases between the two ends. The CDR3 consists of 13 residues. CDR3 sequence reads: CASSQPGSEKLFF. CDR3 coding DNA: TGCGCCAGCAGCCAGCCGGGTTCGGAAAAACTGTTTTTT.

The chain carries TRBV11-3 and TRBJ2-1; 10 bases are a match to TRBD2. V lost 4 bases and J lost 3; bases outside the gene matches: 3. Germline loops: CDR1 SGHNT, CDR2 YENEEA. The CDR3 runs to 15 residues. This chain's CDR3 is CASSSGLAVYNEQFF. The CDR3 bases are TGTGCCAGCAGCTCCGGACTAGCGGTCTACAATGAGCAGTTCTTC.

This chain joins TRBV7-6 and TRBJ2-3; 12 positions agree with TRBD2. The length of the CDR3 is 16 residues. Germline V gene lookup returns CDR1 SGHVS and CDR2 FNYEAQ. The J segment lost 2 bases and the V segment lost 5 bases, leaving 5 bases of the junction unmatched. The CDR3 region has the DNA TGTGCCAGCAGCAACCGACTAGCGGGGGTCACAGATACGCAGTATTTT. This gives the protein CASSNRLAGVTDTQYF.